What follows are 30 T cell receptor beta chains derived from one specimen sequenced in a study of human T cells and chemical hapten exposure. TCRdb processed the RACE reads anew with MiXCR; each CDR3 protein has one entry. The sample holds about 82,000 distinct CDR3 sequences; less than 8.5% are singletons and the top ten take under 1.5%. Time point meaning: patch test 2, 6 weeks after DPC sensitization. As for treatment: therapeutic diphenylcyclopropenone sensitization with weekly scalp DPC. Here the sequenced sample was whole blood, taken in connection with sensitization to the hapten diphenylcyclopropenone (DPC). The receptor source for this set is a woman aged 25-40 years with alopecia areata. Some clones in this sample may be carry-over from other donors' samples.

This clonotype was seen at least ten times. The CDR3 bases are TGTGCCAGCACCGGGGACAGACACTCTGGAAACACCATATATTTT. Translating it yields CASTGDRHSGNTIYF. This chain connects TRBV12-3 or TRBV12-4 to TRBJ1-3, with 7 bases lining up with TRBD1. J was trimmed by 0 bases and V by 7 bases; bases with no gene match: 6. The CDR3 length is 15 residues.

A few counts support this clonotype. The chain links TRBV15 to TRBJ2-3; TRBD1 aligns across 8 bases. Germline lookup yields CDR1 LNHNV and CDR2 YYDKDF (reference sequence). V trimming: 2 bases; J trimming: 6 bases; junction bases outside the gene matches: 4. The CDR3 loop spans 14 amino acids. The CDR3 nucleotides are TGTGCCACCAGCAGAACGACAGGGGTGGATACGCAGTATTTT. As protein: CATSRTTGVDTQYF.

The rearrangement uses TRBV27 and TRBJ2-5, with 8 bases fitting TRBD2. CDR1 is MNHEY and CDR2 is SMNVEV in the germline V gene (reference sequence). The CDR3 extends over 16 amino acids. V lost 8 bases, J lost 4 bases, and 15 bases stayed unmatched. CDR3 in amino acids: CASRLRGDPIRETQYF. The CDR3 DNA follows: TGTGCCAGCCGGTTGCGGGGGGATCCCATCCGAGAGACCCAGTACTTC.

This clonotype was detected a few times. CDR3 sequence reads: CALDRDLNTEAFF. CDR3 DNA sequence: TGTGCCTTGGACCGAGACTTGAACACTGAAGCTTTCTTT. The chain employs TRBV30 and TRBJ1-1; D is unclear. The germline CDR1 and CDR2 sequences are GTSNPN and SVGIG (reference sequence). With 7 bases removed from V and 0 bases from J, the gap between germline ends came to 12 bases. The CDR3 is 13 residues long.

This chain connects TRBV5-1 to TRBJ1-5; possibly TRBD1 for D (5 bases). From germline, CDR1 is SGHRS and CDR2 YFSETQ. This CDR3 is 13 amino acids long. V lost 0 bases and J lost 6, with 7 bases in between. CDR3 loop: CASSLGGGQPQHF. The CDR3 DNA reads as TGCGCCAGCAGCTTGGGGGGGGGTCAGCCCCAGCATTTT.

This clonotype was recorded many times. This chain links TRBV10-2 with TRBJ1-5; D possibly corresponds to TRBD1 (6 bases). V lost 2 bases, J lost 7 bases, and 15 bases lay in between. The CDR3 contains 15 residues. Germline V CDR1 and CDR2: WSHSY, SAAADI. CDR3 amino acids: CASSEGGRQIQPQHF. CDR3 nucleotides: TGCGCCAGCAGTGAGGGGGGCCGACAGATCCAGCCCCAGCATTTT.

This clonotype was counted ten times or more. This sequence joins TRBV27 and TRBJ2-6; TRBD2 might be the D (5 bases). The CDR3 consists of 16 residues. Germline loops: CDR1 MNHEY, CDR2 SMNVEV (reference sequence). With 0 bases removed from V and 1 base from J, the gap between germline ends came to 7 bases. CDR3 residues: CASSLSRVSGANVLTF. CDR3 in DNA: TGTGCCAGCAGTTTATCGAGGGTTTCTGGGGCCAACGTCCTGACTTTC. Supplemented by reference TRBV27 and TRBJ2-6, the full variable domain reads EAQVTQNPRYLITVTGKKLTVTCSQNMNHEYMSWYRQDPGLGLRQIYYSMNVEVTDKGDVPEGYKVSRKEKRNFPLILESPSPNQTSLYFCASSLSRVSGANVLTFGAGSRLTVL.

This clonotype was seen repeatedly, ten times or more. The chain couples TRBV20-1 to TRBJ2-2; no firm D call. The germline V gene has CDR1 DFQATT and CDR2 SNEGSKA (reference sequence). This CDR3 is 16 amino acids long. Trimming removed 3 bases from V and 2 bases from J, with 16 bases in between. The CDR3 nucleotides read TGCAGTGCTAGGGCCGCCGAGCTTGCAAACACCGGGGAGCTGTTTTTT. It is translated as CSARAAELANTGELFF.

The V call is TRBV29-1, the J call TRBJ1-3; 7 nucleotides line up with TRBD1. CDR1 and CDR2 from the germline V gene are SQVTM and ANQGSEA. J gave up 2 bases and V 5 bases, and 9 bases lay outside the gene matches. CDR3 length: 15 residues. In nucleotides, the CDR3 is TGCAGCGTTCTTCGACAGGGAAGGGCTGGAAACACCATATATTTT. Residues: CSVLRQGRAGNTIYF.

This clonotype was recorded many times. The chain recombines TRBV3-1 with TRBJ2-6, with D perhaps matching TRBD1 or TRBD2 (6 bases each). With 0 bases removed from V and 0 bases from J, the gap between germline ends came to 15 bases. The CDR3 loop spans 19 amino acids. The germline V gene encodes CDR1 LGHDT and CDR2 YNNKEL (reference sequence). CDR3 bases: TGTGCCAGCAGCCAAGATGAGGGCAGGGGAGGCTCTGGGGCCAACGTCCTGACTTTC. This encodes CASSQDEGRGGSGANVLTF. Drawing the rest from reference TRBV3-1 and TRBJ2-6, the complete variable domain is DTAVSQTPKYLVTQMGNDKSIKCEQNLGHDTMYWYKQDSKKFLKIMFSYNNKELIINETVPNRFSPKSPDKAHLNLHINSLELGDSAVYFCASSQDEGRGGSGANVLTFGAGSRLTVL.

This clonotype was counted at least ten times. The chain employs TRBV14 and TRBJ2-7; TRBD2 agrees at 7 bases. Germline lookup yields CDR1 SGHDN and CDR2 FVKESK. J was trimmed by 1 base and V by 0 bases; bases with no gene match: 6. The CDR3 loop spans 16 amino acids. The CDR3 protein is CASSQDSAAGSYEQYF. CDR3 sequence (DNA): TGTGCCAGCAGCCAAGATTCGGCAGCGGGATCCTACGAGCAGTACTTC.

This clonotype was found many times. The chain employs TRBV20-1 and TRBJ2-1; D unclear. Trimming removed 3 bases at V and 0 bases at J, with 9 bases between. CDR1 and CDR2 (germline): DFQATT, SNEGSKA (reference sequence). This CDR3 region has 14 residues. This chain's CDR3 is CSASVITSYNEQFF. The CDR3 DNA reads as TGCAGTGCTAGTGTCATTACCTCCTACAATGAGCAGTTCTTC.

As for this clonotype: It may be a read error: a sequence one base away is much more abundant. This chain connects TRBV3-1 to TRBJ2-3; D tentatively reads TRBD1 or TRBD2 (5 bases each). Germline V gene data show CDR1 as LGHDT and CDR2 as YNNKEL (reference sequence). This CDR3 comprises 14 residues. The CDR3 loop is CASSQEGDPDTQCF. The DNA of the CDR3 is TGTGCCAGCAGCCAAGAGGGGGACCCAGATACGCAGTGTTTT.

This clonotype was recorded at least ten times. This chain uses TRBV5-1 with TRBJ2-3; D is ambiguous. The CDR3 loop spans 16 amino acids. V was cut by 0 bases and J by 0 bases, with 11 bases left in between. The germline gives CDR1 SGHRS, CDR2 YFSETQ. CDR3: CASSLELVGSTDTQYF. In DNA, the CDR3 is TGCGCCAGCAGCTTGGAATTAGTAGGCAGCACAGATACGCAGTATTTT.

Details on this clonotype: The junction departs from germline at one end; a sequencing error may be responsible. This rearrangement joins TRBV2 to TRBJ2-5, with TRBD2 matching 8 bases. The CDR3 runs to 12 residues. CDR1 is SNHLY, CDR2 FYNNEI, per germline. Here the CDR3 DNA reads TGTGCCAGCAGCACTCCCCCGGGACTAGTCCTTTTC. Amino acids: CASSTPPGLVLF.

This clonotype was counted many times. The rearrangement uses TRBV10-2 and TRBJ1-2; unclear D gene. V gave up 3 bases and J gave up 8 bases, with 7 bases separating them. The CDR3 has 11 residues. Germline CDR1 and CDR2: WSHSY and SAAADI. As DNA, the CDR3 is TGCGCCAGCAGTGACACTGGCGGCTACACCTTC. Its protein is CASSDTGGYTF.

There are many counts of this clonotype. The V call is TRBV20-1, the J call TRBJ2-1; the match to TRBD2 covers 8 bases. The CDR3 runs to 14 residues. Germline CDR1 DFQATT, CDR2 SNEGSKA (reference sequence). The V and J ends lost 5 bases and 1 base, in that order; junction bases with no gene match: 4. In nucleotides, the CDR3 is TGCAGTGCTCCCGGGAGGGGGTCCTACAATGAGCAGTTCTTC. Translated, it gives CSAPGRGSYNEQFF.

This clonotype was counted many times. The chain employs TRBV29-1 and TRBJ2-7, with D tentatively TRBD1 (6 bases). This CDR3 contains 12 residues. The V gene lost 7 bases and the J gene lost 2 bases, with 12 bases spanning the gap. Germline V gene data show CDR1 as SQVTM and CDR2 as ANQGSEA. The CDR3 is CSGTRGPYEQYF. CDR3 DNA: TGCAGCGGAACCAGGGGACCCTACGAGCAGTACTTC.

V and J are TRBV4-1 and TRBJ1-1; D gene ambiguous. Germline-derived CDR1 and CDR2 are MGHRA and YSYEKL. The CDR3 loop spans 14 amino acids. Trimming cost V 0 bases and J 2 bases, with 7 bases left between them. In DNA form, the CDR3 reads TGCGCCAGCAGCCAAGATCCCCTAAACACTGAAGCTTTCTTT. Its protein product is CASSQDPLNTEAFF.

This clonotype came up a few times. V is TRBV10-3 and J is TRBJ2-7; TRBD1 is a possible D gene (6 bases). CDR3 size: 14 residues. Germline values: CDR1 ENHRY, CDR2 SYGVKD. Deletions cut 3 bases from V and 6 bases from J, with 15 bases between. The CDR3 spells CAISDSRTDLEQYF. Here the CDR3 DNA reads TGTGCCATCAGTGATTCCCGGACAGACCTCGAGCAGTACTTC.

The V call is TRBV27, the J call TRBJ1-1; D gene uncertain. Trimming took off 1 base at V and 0 bases at J, with 12 bases between the two ends. The CDR3 extends over 16 amino acids. Germline V gene sequence: CDR1 MNHEY, CDR2 SMNVEV (reference sequence). CDR3 residues: CASSLYGSTLNTEAFF. In DNA, the CDR3 is TGTGCCAGCAGTTTATATGGCAGTACCTTGAACACTGAAGCTTTCTTT.

This sequence joins TRBV19 and TRBJ2-3; no clear D. Looked up from germline, CDR1 is LNHDA and CDR2 is SQIVND (reference sequence). The CDR3 covers 10 residues. Trimming left V 10 bases short and J 6 bases short, with 8 bases between. In nucleotides, the CDR3 is TGTGCCACCTCAGCGGATACGCAGTATTTT. Translated: CATSADTQYF.

This clonotype has at least ten counts. The V call is TRBV20-1, the J call TRBJ1-5; D is perhaps TRBD1 (5 bases). V gave up 3 bases and J gave up 4 bases, with 10 bases separating them. This CDR3 is built from 13 residues. Germline V gene lookup returns CDR1 DFQATT and CDR2 SNEGSKA (reference sequence). The CDR3 loop is CSARGQGNQPQHF. In nucleotides, the CDR3 is TGCAGTGCTAGGGGGCAGGGAAATCAGCCCCAGCATTTT.

This clonotype showed up many times. The CDR3 DNA reads TGCAGTGCTAGAGATCGTGTAGGCTCACAAGAGACCCAGTACTTC. Its translation: CSARDRVGSQETQYF. The V and J genes are TRBV20-1 and TRBJ2-5; D unclear. Germline CDR1 is DFQATT and CDR2 is SNEGSKA (reference sequence). This CDR3 spans 15 amino acids. Trimming took off 0 bases at V and 2 bases at J, with 13 bases between the two ends.

The table lists this clonotype with many counts. V gene TRBV4-1 combines with J gene TRBJ2-3; TRBD1 agrees at 7 bases. The junction had 5 bases not matched to a gene; V was cut back by 2 bases and J by 0 bases. There are 16 residues in the CDR3. Germline V lookup: CDR1 MGHRA, CDR2 YSYEKL. CDR3 residues: CASSQPGQASTDTQYF. The CDR3 coding sequence is TGCGCCAGCAGCCAACCCGGACAGGCTAGCACAGATACGCAGTATTTT.

The gene calls are TRBV18 and TRBJ2-1, with 7 bases matching TRBD1. CDR1 is KGHSH and CDR2 is LQKENI in the germline V gene. This CDR3 spans 15 amino acids. Trimming at V came to 3 bases and at J to 10 bases, leaving 12 bases not matched to a gene. CDR3 loop: CASSPPGQLDQEQFF. DNA of the CDR3: TGTGCCAGCTCACCCCCGGGACAGCTGGACCAGGAGCAGTTCTTC.

This clonotype was found many times. The chain recombines TRBV12-3 or TRBV12-4 with TRBJ2-1; 14 bases match TRBD2. This CDR3 is 15 amino acids long. V lost 4 bases, J lost 5 bases, and 1 base stayed unmatched. The CDR3: CASSWTSGGNNEQFF. CDR3 sequence (DNA): TGTGCCAGCAGTTGGACTAGCGGGGGGAACAATGAGCAGTTCTTC.

This clonotype has more than one count but fewer than ten. The genes are TRBV6-5 and TRBJ1-4; D may be TRBD1 (6 bases). Germline CDR1 reads MNHEY; CDR2 reads SVGAGI. There are 15 residues in the CDR3. V shed 2 bases and J shed 8 bases, with 15 bases lying between them. The DNA for the CDR3 is TGTGCCAGCAGTTACAGCAGGGGCATATTAGAAAAACTGTTTTTT. Translation: CASSYSRGILEKLFF.

At least ten counts were recorded for this clonotype. The chain combines TRBV7-2 with TRBJ2-5, with D uncertain. The CDR3 is 13 amino acids. V lost 1 base to trimming and J lost 5 bases, with 8 bases between them. Germline V lookup: CDR1 SGHTA, CDR2 FQGNSA. CDR3 amino acids: CASSLVVRETQYF. The CDR3 coding sequence is TGTGCCAGCAGCTTAGTTGTCCGCGAGACCCAGTACTTC.

Only a few counts were recorded for this clonotype. V usage is TRBV6-5 and J usage is TRBJ2-7; D call uncertain. Trimming removed 0 bases from V and 1 base from J, with 16 bases in between. The CDR3 totals 17 residues. Germline assignment: CDR1 MNHEY and CDR2 SVGAGI. CDR3 bases: TGTGCCAGCAGTTACTCGTGGTCCGGAACTGTTTCCTACGAGCAGTACTTC. It encodes CASSYSWSGTVSYEQYF.